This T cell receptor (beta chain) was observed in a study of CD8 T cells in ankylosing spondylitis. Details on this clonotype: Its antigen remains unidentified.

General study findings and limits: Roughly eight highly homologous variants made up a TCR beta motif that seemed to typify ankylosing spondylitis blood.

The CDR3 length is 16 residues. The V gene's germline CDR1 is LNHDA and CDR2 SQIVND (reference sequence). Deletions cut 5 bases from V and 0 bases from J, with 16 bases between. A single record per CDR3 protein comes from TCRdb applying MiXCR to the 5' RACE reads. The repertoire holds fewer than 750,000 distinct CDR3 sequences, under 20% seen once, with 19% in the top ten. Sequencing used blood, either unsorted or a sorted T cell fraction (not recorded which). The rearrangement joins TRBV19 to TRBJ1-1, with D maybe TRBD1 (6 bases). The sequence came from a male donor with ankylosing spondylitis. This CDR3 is CASSPGPGQLNTEAFF. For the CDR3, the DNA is TGTGCCAGTAGTCCTGGCCCGGGACAACTGAACACTGAAGCTTTCTTT.